This TCR beta chain was identified during a study of shared clonotypes between healthy human individuals. Study overall: Sampling drew on donors who were a couple of women and three men aged 18 to 49. Researchers assigned three CD4 naive, three CD4 memory, two CD8 naive and one CD8 memory plate to each donor.

CD8 cells classed as naive were CD45RO-negative and positively selected for CCR7, excluding terminally differentiated effector memory CD45RA+ cells. Adults of Caucasian background living in Nashville, Tennessee made up all donors. Deletions cut 0 bases from V and 6 bases from J, with 21 bases between. The CDR3 length is 18 residues. Germline V lookup: CDR1 MNHEY, CDR2 SMNVEV (reference sequence). In the sorted-subset replicate PCRs, around 220 ng DNA, tens of thousands of T cell genomes, was used. Using immunoSEQ multiplex PCR, the repertoire was profiled, and TCRdb retains in-frame clones only, with some absent. The data contain some 2.1 million clones, roughly 95% of them singletons.

Sequenced: naive CD8+ T cells from PBMCs. The gene calls are TRBV27 and TRBJ1-5; D not resolved. The clonotype originates from a man aged 18 to 35 in good health. Some clones in this sample may be carry-over from other donors' samples. The CDR3 is CASSLSPAVNGRGQPQHF. As DNA, the CDR3 is TGTGCCAGCAGTTTATCCCCCGCGGTGAACGGCCGGGGTCAGCCCCAGCATTTT.